Shown below are 27 T cell receptor beta chains from a single sample sequenced in a study of blood T cells in healthy people across ages. Next came a second PCR, run for about 7 to 11 cycles, which used a sample-barcoded 5' primer along with a J-beta primer mix. Using its own MiXCR run on the 5' RACE reads, TCRdb lists one record per CDR3 protein. This sample has over 1,500,000 distinct CDR3 sequences, with about 50% found just once. The material sequenced was blood. All receptors derive from a woman aged 40 to 50 in good health.

The chain couples TRBV28 to TRBJ2-1; 9 nucleotides match TRBD2. The V and J ends lost 1 base and 9 bases, in that order; junction bases with no gene match: 10. The CDR3 covers 16 residues. Germline assignment: CDR1 MDHEN and CDR2 SYDVKM. CDR3 loop: CASSLFAGGPVVEQFF. The CDR3 coding sequence is TGTGCCAGCAGTTTATTTGCGGGGGGGCCCGTAGTTGAGCAGTTCTTC.

V is TRBV4-2 and J is TRBJ1-2, with D perhaps TRBD1 (6 bases). The CDR3 extends over 15 amino acids. Germline V gives CDR1 LGHNA, CDR2 YNFKEQ. The germline V and J ends were trimmed by 3 bases and 0 bases, with 11 bases remaining between them. The CDR3 coding sequence is TGTGCCAGCAGCCACCGGGACAACGCTAACTATGGCTACACCTTC. Its protein product is CASSHRDNANYGYTF.

This clonotype was counted a few times. The gene calls are TRBV20-1 and TRBJ2-3; TRBD2 might be the D (7 bases). Trimming pared 5 bases from V and 2 bases from J, leaving 20 bases between. The CDR3 extends over 16 amino acids. Germline-derived CDR1 and CDR2 are DFQATT and SNEGSKA (reference sequence). Written as DNA, the CDR3 is TGCAGTGCTGCTTACAGGGAGGGTCTAAACACAGATACGCAGTATTTT. Translation: CSAAYREGLNTDTQYF.

This clonotype was detected once. V gene TRBV6-6 combines with J gene TRBJ2-2; TRBD1 aligns across 8 bases. The J segment lost 5 bases and the V segment lost 6 bases, leaving 5 bases of the junction unmatched. The CDR3 covers 14 residues. CDR1 and CDR2 (germline): MNHNY, SVGAGI (reference sequence). The CDR3 reads CASRTRGQTGELFF. The CDR3 coding sequence is TGTGCCAGCAGAACCAGGGGGCAGACCGGGGAGCTGTTTTTT.

This clonotype was seen a few times. The chain uses TRBV29-1 and TRBJ2-7; 8 bases are shared with TRBD2. V lost 2 bases and J lost 0; bases outside the gene matches: 6. Germline CDR1 reads SQVTM; CDR2 reads ANQGSEA. The CDR3 has 15 amino acids. The CDR3 bases are TGCAGCGTTGAACTCCAGCGGGGGATCTCCTACGAGCAGTACTTC. Amino acid sequence: CSVELQRGISYEQYF.

As concerns this clonotype: Germline and junction disagree at one end, which may indicate a read error. The chain combines TRBV20-1 with TRBJ2-5; 8 bases are shared with TRBD2. Germline values: CDR1 DFQATT, CDR2 SNEGSKA (reference sequence). The CDR3 covers 16 residues. CDR3 nucleotides: TGCAGTACTAGAGTTGCGGGGGGCGGCATCGGGGAGACCCAGTACTTC. This encodes CSTRVAGGGIGETQYF.

This clonotype was recorded a few times. The chain has TRBV7-2 and TRBJ2-3; no definite D call. The CDR3 is 14 residues long. Deletions cut 1 base from V and 2 bases from J, with 7 bases between. CDR1 is SGHTA, CDR2 FQGNSA, per germline. CDR3 in amino acids: CASSLVPLTDTQYF. CDR3 DNA sequence: TGTGCCAGCAGCTTAGTTCCCCTCACAGATACGCAGTATTTT. Full variable domain (remainder filled in from reference TRBV7-2 and TRBJ2-3): GAGVSQSPSNKVTEKGKDVELRCDPISGHTALYWYRQSLGQGLEFLIYFQGNSAPDKSGLPSDRFSAERTGGSVSTLTIQRTQQEDSAVYLCASSLVPLTDTQYFGPGTRLTVL.

The chain uses TRBV15 and TRBJ2-3; 8 bases line up with TRBD1. Germline V gives CDR1 LNHNV, CDR2 YYDKDF (reference sequence). Unmatched junction bases numbered 10, after V lost 0 bases and J lost 2 bases. The CDR3 is 18 amino acids. Here the CDR3 reads CATSRDWRADRDTDTQYF. Here the CDR3 DNA reads TGTGCCACCAGCAGAGATTGGCGGGCGGACAGGGACACAGATACGCAGTATTTT.

This clonotype was counted between two and nine times. V and J are TRBV7-8 and TRBJ2-7; D not resolved. V was shortened by 5 bases and J by 1 base, with 12 bases between the two germline ends. The CDR3 has 14 residues. CDR1 is SGHVS, CDR2 FQNEAQ, per germline. The CDR3 sequence is CASSQMGTSYEQYF. The CDR3 region has the DNA TGTGCCAGCAGCCAGATGGGAACTTCCTACGAGCAGTACTTC.

The chain recombines TRBV7-3 with TRBJ2-3; tentatively, D is TRBD1 or TRBD2 (5 bases each). Germline V lookup: CDR1 SGHTA, CDR2 FQGTGA. The CDR3 spans 15 residues. V lost 4 bases and J lost 1, with 12 bases in between. Here the CDR3 reads CASSYYGAGTDTQYF. The CDR3 nucleotides read TGTGCCAGCAGCTACTACGGGGCCGGCACAGATACGCAGTATTTT.

This chain uses TRBV18 with TRBJ1-6; D not resolved. Trimming cost V 4 bases and J 7 bases, with 11 bases left between them. This CDR3 spans 14 amino acids. CDR1 and CDR2 from the germline V gene are KGHSH and LQKENI. CDR3: CASSRVDANSPLHF. CDR3 nucleotides: TGTGCCAGCTCACGCGTCGACGCGAATTCACCCCTCCACTTT.

The chain carries TRBV6-6 and TRBJ2-7; no reliable D call. Trimming left V 7 bases short and J 2 bases short, with 15 bases between. Germline V gene lookup returns CDR1 MNHNY and CDR2 SVGAGI (reference sequence). There are 14 residues in the CDR3. The CDR3 loop is CASNTDLTTYEQYF. The DNA of the CDR3 is TGTGCCAGCAACACGGACCTAACCACCTACGAGCAGTACTTC.

The chain links TRBV3-1 to TRBJ1-2, with a weak D call TRBD1 (5 bases). Looked up from germline, CDR1 is LGHDT and CDR2 is YNNKEL (reference sequence). The CDR3 consists of 14 residues. V lost 4 bases and J 2 bases, leaving 11 bases between the germline ends. The CDR3 DNA is TGTGCCAGCAGCCGAACGACAGACAACTATGGCTACACCTTC. Protein product: CASSRTTDNYGYTF.

The chain has TRBV2 and TRBJ2-1, with 13 bases matching TRBD2. Germline V gives CDR1 SNHLY, CDR2 FYNNEI. CDR3 length: 16 residues. The V and J ends lost 5 bases and 0 bases, in that order; junction bases with no gene match: 1. The CDR3 protein is CASSWTSGGSYNEQFF. The DNA for the CDR3 is TGTGCCAGCAGTTGGACTAGCGGGGGCTCCTACAATGAGCAGTTCTTC.

The CDR3 DNA is TGCAGTGCTAGAGGGGGGCTAGGCGAGCAGTACTTC. Translation: CSARGGLGEQYF. This chain connects TRBV20-1 to TRBJ2-5; tentative D call: TRBD1 (6 bases). The J call is uncertain, as TRBJ2-7 better fits the DNA end. The CDR3 sequence is 12 residues long. Per germline, CDR1 DFQATT and CDR2 SNEGSKA (reference sequence).

The chain uses TRBV6-2 or TRBV6-3 and TRBJ2-5; 8 bases line up with TRBD1. This CDR3 comprises 15 residues. Germline V gene lookup returns CDR1 MNHEY and CDR2 SVGEGT. Trimming at V came to 7 bases and at J to 3 bases, leaving 10 bases not matched to a gene. The CDR3 loop is CASISTLDREETQYF. Written as DNA, the CDR3 is TGTGCCAGCATCTCAACGTTGGACAGGGAAGAGACCCAGTACTTC.

This clonotype was observed a handful of times. This chain joins TRBV12-3 or TRBV12-4 and TRBJ2-1; D gene ambiguous. The CDR3 runs to 12 residues. V lost 5 bases and J 6 bases, leaving 8 bases between the germline ends. CDR3 nucleotide sequence: TGTGCCAGCAGTCCTGAATTCAATGAGCAGTTCTTC. Its protein is CASSPEFNEQFF.

The chain uses TRBV27 and TRBJ2-3, with 12 nucleotides matching TRBD2. After removal of 5 bases from V and 3 bases from J, the junction contained 12 bases not matched to a gene. Germline V CDR1 and CDR2: MNHEY, SMNVEV (reference sequence). The CDR3 has 18 residues. For the CDR3, the DNA is TGTGCCAGCAGTCCCCCCACTTGGACTAGCGGGACTACAGATACGCAGTATTTT. This gives the protein CASSPPTWTSGTTDTQYF.

In this sample, this clonotype turned up a few times. The chain combines TRBV6-1 with TRBJ2-4; D could derive from TRBD1 or TRBD2 (6 bases each). This CDR3 region has 15 residues. V lost 6 bases and J 7 bases, leaving 19 bases between the germline ends. Germline V gives CDR1 MNHNS, CDR2 SASEGT. In nucleotides, the CDR3 is TGTGCCAGCAGAAAGCCCGGGAGCAGGGGTAACATTCAGTACTTC. Translation: CASRKPGSRGNIQYF.

In its sample, this clonotype was seen many times. V is TRBV29-1 and J is TRBJ2-3; TRBD1 aligns across 9 bases. Germline trimming cut 5 bases from V and 4 bases from J; bases unmatched to any gene: 7. Looked up from germline, CDR1 is SQVTM and CDR2 is ANQGSEA. The CDR3 is 14 residues long. DNA for the CDR3: TGCAGCGTTACCGGGACAGGGCAGGCAGATACGCAGTATTTT. This encodes CSVTGTGQADTQYF.

The rearrangement joins TRBV3-1 to TRBJ2-1; 12 bases match TRBD2. Losses at the gene ends were 1 base for V and 4 bases for J; bases not matched to a gene: 14. This CDR3 is built from 20 residues. CDR1 is LGHDT and CDR2 is YNNKEL in the germline V gene (reference sequence). The CDR3 loop reads CASSQVVLRTSGVFYNEQFF. The CDR3 region has the DNA TGTGCCAGCAGCCAAGTTGTTCTCAGGACTAGCGGGGTTTTTTACAATGAGCAGTTCTTC.

The CDR3 bases are TGTGCCAGCATGAGCGGGACTCTAGCCAAAAACATTCAGTACTTC. It translates to CASMSGTLAKNIQYF. This sequence joins TRBV28 and TRBJ2-4, with 7 bases lining up with TRBD2. Germline CDR1 is MDHEN and CDR2 is SYDVKM. This CDR3 spans 15 amino acids. V was pared by 7 bases and J by 0 bases, with 6 bases of the junction left unmatched.

This clonotype was counted a few times. The chain links TRBV6-4 to TRBJ2-1; 9 nucleotides match TRBD1. Germline assignment: CDR1 MRHNA and CDR2 SNTAGT. This CDR3 region has 16 residues. Trimming cost V 4 bases and J 7 bases; bases outside gene matches: 11. CDR3 DNA sequence: TGTGCCAGCAGTGCGCGACAGGGGGTTGTTGGGAATGAGCAGTTCTTC. This sequence encodes CASSARQGVVGNEQFF.

The chain joins TRBV12-1 to TRBJ2-1. TRBV12-1 corresponds to a pseudogene. This CDR3 is built from 17 residues. As DNA, the CDR3 is TGTGCCAGCAGCTTTGCTCCATCTGGTATAATCCTAGATGAGCAGTTCTTC. Protein: CASSFAPSGIILDEQFF.

This clonotype was detected once. The chain links TRBV11-3 to TRBJ2-7; 10 bases line up with TRBD1. The CDR3 spans 15 residues. V shed 4 bases, J shed 6 bases, and the junction held 9 bases outside the gene matches. Germline-derived CDR1 and CDR2 are SGHNT and YENEEA. The DNA for the CDR3 is TGTGCCAGCAGCTACCCCGGACAGGGGGTGTGCGAGCAGTACTTC. Translated: CASSYPGQGVCEQYF.

The chain combines TRBV6-5 with TRBJ1-5; D remains unclear. Germline V CDR1 and CDR2: MNHEY, SVGAGI. V lost 2 bases and J 0 bases, leaving 14 bases between the germline ends. The CDR3 is 17 amino acids. CDR3 protein: CASSYRSPSYSNQPQHF. The DNA for the CDR3 is TGTGCCAGCAGTTACCGGAGCCCAAGTTATAGCAATCAGCCCCAGCATTTT.

Points on this clonotype: A read error may produce the germline difference seen at one junction end. V and J are TRBV7-7 and TRBJ2-3, with 14 nucleotides matching TRBD2. The CDR3 has 20 amino acids. Germline CDR1 reads SSHAT; CDR2 reads FNYEAQ (reference sequence). For the CDR3, the DNA is TGTGCTAGCAGGGGGCCGGGACTAGCGGGGGCCAATACTAGCACAGATACGCAGTATTTT. Translation: CASRGPGLAGANTSTDTQYF.